This T cell receptor beta chain was recovered during a study of graft-versus-host responses after intestinal transplantation. Sequencing used immunoSEQ multiplex PCR; TCRdb keeps in-frame clones, though not all of them. Among 95,000 to 150,000 clones listed, 95% were seen once. As to this clone: Its specificity is unknown.

V gave up 5 bases and J gave up 8 bases; unmatched junction bases: 12. The CDR3 consists of 15 residues. The germline V gene encodes CDR1 MDHEN and CDR2 SYDVKM. The chain couples TRBV28 to TRBJ2-1; 7 nucleotides align to TRBD2. The receptor was derived from a human donor who received an intestinal transplant. The sequenced sample was unstimulated CD8+ T cells sorted from spleen or lymph node cells, obtained before intestinal transplant. DNA of the CDR3: TGTGCCAGCAGTCCCAGCGGGACGGGGCTGGATGAGCAGTTCTTC. Its translation: CASSPSGTGLDEQFF.